Listed below are T cell receptor beta chains from one sample, sequenced in a study of identical twins. TCRdb called the 5' RACE reads again in MiXCR, with one record for every CDR3 protein. The profile shows around 960,000 distinct CDR3 sequences, approximately 13% of them singletons. These data also featured in a second study, about yellow fever vaccine responses in identical twins.

Sequencing input: PBMCs. All receptors come from a woman aged 18-29 years in good health. Both conserved end residues are part of each CDR3. Fields, in order: D gene, V gene, clone size, J gene, CDR3 protein, CDR3 DNA. A D gene is named only where the DNA matches it firmly. Rows give clone size only sometimes, using once, few, many, or a class for an expanded clone.

D gene: .; V gene: TRBV10-3; clone size: many; J gene: TRBJ1-1; CDR3 protein: CAISETSKNTEAFF; CDR3 DNA: TGTGCCATCAGTGAGACTTCAAAGAACACTGAAGCTTTCTTT
D gene: .; V gene: TRBV12-3/TRBV12-4; clone size: many; J gene: TRBJ1-5; CDR3 protein: CASRNTGINQPQHF; CDR3 DNA: TGTGCCAGCAGGAATACAGGGATAAATCAGCCCCAGCATTTT
D gene: TRBD1; V gene: TRBV18; clone size: few; J gene: TRBJ2-1; CDR3 protein: CASSPWTGVSNEQFF; CDR3 DNA: TGTGCCAGCTCACCGTGGACAGGGGTTTCGAATGAGCAGTTCTTC
D gene: TRBD2; V gene: TRBV20-1; clone size: few; J gene: TRBJ2-1; CDR3 protein: CSARVGSGKYNEQFF; CDR3 DNA: TGCAGTGCTAGAGTCGGTAGCGGGAAATACAATGAGCAGTTCTTC
D gene: TRBD2; V gene: TRBV18; clone size: .; J gene: TRBJ2-5; CDR3 protein: CASSPLAGPQETQYF; CDR3 DNA: TGTGCCAGCTCACCGTTAGCGGGGCCACAAGAGACCCAGTACTTC
D gene: .; V gene: TRBV25-1; clone size: few; J gene: TRBJ1-1; CDR3 protein: CASSPGGLSGEAFF; CDR3 DNA: TGTGCCAGCAGTCCTGGGGGCCTCTCGGGAGAAGCTTTCTTT
D gene: .; V gene: TRBV10-2; clone size: few; J gene: TRBJ2-3; CDR3 protein: CASSEVAGRTDTQYF; CDR3 DNA: TGCGCCAGCAGTGAGGTGGCGGGGCGGACAGATACGCAGTATTTT
D gene: .; V gene: TRBV3-1; clone size: .; J gene: TRBJ2-5; CDR3 protein: CASSLKRVNQETQYF; CDR3 DNA: TGTGCCAGCAGCCTTAAGCGGGTTAACCAAGAGACCCAGTACTTC
D gene: TRBD1; V gene: TRBV29-1; clone size: .; J gene: TRBJ2-7; CDR3 protein: CSAQQGAYEQYF; CDR3 DNA: TGCAGCGCCCAACAGGGGGCTTACGAGCAGTACTTC
D gene: .; V gene: TRBV29-1; clone size: few; J gene: TRBJ2-6; CDR3 protein: CSVMVSGANVLTF; CDR3 DNA: TGCAGCGTTATGGTCTCTGGGGCCAACGTCCTGACTTTC
D gene: TRBD1; V gene: TRBV7-9; clone size: few; J gene: TRBJ2-6; CDR3 protein: CASSVGQTSGANVLTF; CDR3 DNA: TGTGCCAGCAGCGTGGGACAGACCTCTGGGGCCAACGTCCTGACTTTC
D gene: .; V gene: TRBV28; clone size: few; J gene: TRBJ2-5; CDR3 protein: CASSSFGGEETQYF; CDR3 DNA: TGTGCCAGCAGTTCCTTCGGGGGAGAGGAGACCCAGTACTTC
D gene: TRBD1; V gene: TRBV24-1; clone size: few; J gene: TRBJ2-1; CDR3 protein: CATSGTGYYEQFF; CDR3 DNA: TGTGCCACCAGTGGGACAGGTTATTATGAGCAGTTCTTC
D gene: TRBD2; V gene: TRBV4-1; clone size: .; J gene: TRBJ2-2; CDR3 protein: CASSQEGGGAVTGELFF; CDR3 DNA: TGCGCCAGCAGCCAAGAGGGCGGGGGGGCTGTCACCGGGGAGCTGTTTTTT
D gene: TRBD2; V gene: TRBV28; clone size: .; J gene: TRBJ2-5; CDR3 protein: CASRPPPGLAGVLETQYF; CDR3 DNA: TGTGCCAGCAGACCGCCCCCCGGACTAGCGGGAGTATTGGAGACCCAGTACTTC
D gene: .; V gene: TRBV12-3/TRBV12-4; clone size: few; J gene: TRBJ2-3; CDR3 protein: CASSSRGGKRTDTQYF; CDR3 DNA: TGTGCCAGCAGTTCCCGCGGCGGGAAGAGGACAGATACGCAGTATTTT
D gene: TRBD1; V gene: TRBV2; clone size: once; J gene: TRBJ1-1; CDR3 protein: CASQGAEAFF; CDR3 DNA: TGTGCCAGCCAGGGGGCTGAAGCTTTCTTT
D gene: .; V gene: TRBV29-1; clone size: .; J gene: TRBJ1-2; CDR3 protein: CSVEERGYTF; CDR3 DNA: TGCAGCGTTGAAGAACGAGGCTACACCTTC
D gene: TRBD2; V gene: TRBV12-3/TRBV12-4; clone size: many; J gene: TRBJ2-1; CDR3 protein: CASSFGLAGYSEQFF; CDR3 DNA: TGTGCCAGCAGTTTCGGACTAGCGGGATATAGTGAGCAGTTCTTC
D gene: .; V gene: TRBV7-9; clone size: many; J gene: TRBJ2-1; CDR3 protein: CASSLGDKQFF; CDR3 DNA: TGTGCCAGCAGCTTAGGGGATAAGCAGTTCTTC
D gene: TRBD1; V gene: TRBV14; clone size: few; J gene: TRBJ1-2; CDR3 protein: CASSVRDRSGYTF; CDR3 DNA: TGTGCCAGCAGCGTCCGGGACAGGTCTGGCTACACCTTC
D gene: .; V gene: TRBV3-1; clone size: .; J gene: TRBJ2-1; CDR3 protein: CASSQDRQGLSYNEQFF; CDR3 DNA: TGTGCCAGCAGCCAAGATCGGCAGGGACTCTCCTACAATGAGCAGTTCTTC
D gene: .; V gene: TRBV12-3/TRBV12-4; clone size: few; J gene: TRBJ1-1; CDR3 protein: CASSLRRRLDTEAFF; CDR3 DNA: TGTGCCAGCAGTTTGCGGCGACGCCTCGACACTGAAGCTTTCTTT
D gene: .; V gene: TRBV4-2; clone size: many; J gene: TRBJ2-3; CDR3 protein: CASSQGGVGADTQYF; CDR3 DNA: TGTGCCAGCAGCCAAGGCGGGGTGGGGGCAGATACGCAGTATTTT
D gene: .; V gene: TRBV5-1; clone size: few; J gene: TRBJ1-2; CDR3 protein: CASSSRGVDGYTF; CDR3 DNA: TGCGCCAGCAGCTCGCGCGGTGTGGATGGCTACACCTTC
D gene: TRBD1; V gene: TRBV4-1; clone size: many; J gene: TRBJ2-2; CDR3 protein: CASSRRIPGQGETGELFF; CDR3 DNA: TGCGCCAGCAGCCGAAGAATCCCGGGACAGGGGGAAACCGGGGAGCTGTTTTTT
D gene: .; V gene: TRBV18; clone size: many; J gene: TRBJ1-2; CDR3 protein: CASSPRDGPSAYTF; CDR3 DNA: TGTGCCAGCTCACCCCGGGACGGACCCTCGGCGTACACCTTC
D gene: .; V gene: TRBV20-1; clone size: few; J gene: TRBJ2-1; CDR3 protein: CSATKDEQFF; CDR3 DNA: TGCAGTGCTACGAAGGATGAGCAGTTCTTC
D gene: TRBD1; V gene: TRBV9; clone size: few; J gene: TRBJ2-1; CDR3 protein: CASSVVSGGYNEQFF; CDR3 DNA: TGTGCCAGCAGCGTAGTTTCAGGGGGATACAATGAGCAGTTCTTC
D gene: TRBD1; V gene: TRBV29-1; clone size: .; J gene: TRBJ1-1; CDR3 protein: CSVGQGGLNTEAFF; CDR3 DNA: TGCAGCGTGGGACAGGGGGGTTTGAACACTGAAGCTTTCTTT
D gene: .; V gene: TRBV5-5; clone size: .; J gene: TRBJ1-6; CDR3 protein: CASSATENYNSPLHF; CDR3 DNA: TGTGCCAGCAGCGCAACAGAGAACTATAATTCACCCCTCCACTTT
D gene: TRBD1; V gene: TRBV28; clone size: many; J gene: TRBJ1-5; CDR3 protein: CASSHGGTGHQPQHF; CDR3 DNA: TGTGCCAGCAGCCACGGCGGGACAGGGCATCAGCCCCAGCATTTT
D gene: .; V gene: TRBV10-3; clone size: many; J gene: TRBJ2-3; CDR3 protein: CAISDQFLTDTQYF; CDR3 DNA: TGTGCCATCAGTGATCAGTTCCTCACAGATACGCAGTATTTT
D gene: .; V gene: TRBV25-1; clone size: .; J gene: TRBJ2-3; CDR3 protein: CASSGSAVLTDKQYF; CDR3 DNA: TGTGCCAGCAGTGGGTCAGCGGTACTCACAGATAAGCAGTATTTT
D gene: .; V gene: TRBV2; clone size: many; J gene: TRBJ1-6; CDR3 protein: CASRMSTGDNSPLHF; CDR3 DNA: TGTGCCAGCAGGATGTCTACGGGGGATAATTCACCCCTCCACTTT
D gene: TRBD2; V gene: TRBV11-3; clone size: few; J gene: TRBJ2-1; CDR3 protein: CASSQNVVAGNEQFF; CDR3 DNA: TGTGCCAGCAGCCAAAATGTGGTAGCGGGTAATGAGCAGTTCTTC
D gene: .; V gene: TRBV2; clone size: few; J gene: TRBJ2-5; CDR3 protein: CASISLGWETQYF; CDR3 DNA: TGTGCCAGCATCTCTCTGGGCTGGGAGACCCAGTACTTC
D gene: TRBD2; V gene: TRBV5-1; clone size: many; J gene: TRBJ2-3; CDR3 protein: CASSPAGGRDTQYF; CDR3 DNA: TGCGCCAGCAGCCCAGCGGGAGGCCGAGATACGCAGTATTTT
D gene: TRBD2; V gene: TRBV20-1; clone size: .; J gene: TRBJ2-1; CDR3 protein: CSARGLAWDNEQFF; CDR3 DNA: TGCAGTGCTAGAGGACTAGCTTGGGACAATGAGCAGTTCTTC
D gene: TRBD2; V gene: TRBV2; clone size: .; J gene: TRBJ2-1; CDR3 protein: CASSDRGLAGVEYNEQFF; CDR3 DNA: TGTGCCAGCAGTGATCGGGGGCTAGCGGGAGTAGAATACAATGAGCAGTTCTTC
D gene: TRBD2; V gene: TRBV5-1; clone size: .; J gene: TRBJ2-1; CDR3 protein: CASRELAGGPPYNEQFF; CDR3 DNA: TGCGCCAGCAGGGAACTAGCGGGGGGGCCTCCTTACAATGAGCAGTTCTTC
D gene: .; V gene: TRBV20-1; clone size: few; J gene: TRBJ2-2; CDR3 protein: CSASSRLNTGELFF; CDR3 DNA: TGCAGTGCTAGTAGCCGCCTGAACACCGGGGAGCTGTTTTTT
D gene: .; V gene: TRBV12-3/TRBV12-4; clone size: few; J gene: TRBJ2-7; CDR3 protein: CASSLGPSLRDLPYEQYF; CDR3 DNA: TGTGCCAGCAGTTTAGGCCCCTCATTGCGGGACCTACCCTACGAGCAGTACTTC
D gene: .; V gene: TRBV5-1; clone size: .; J gene: TRBJ2-5; CDR3 protein: CASGVGAAETQYF; CDR3 DNA: TGCGCCAGCGGAGTAGGGGCCGCGGAGACCCAGTACTTC
D gene: TRBD2; V gene: TRBV24-1; clone size: .; J gene: TRBJ2-1; CDR3 protein: CATSDSTSGSYNEQFF; CDR3 DNA: TGTGCCACCAGTGACAGTACTAGCGGCTCCTACAATGAGCAGTTCTTC
D gene: .; V gene: TRBV5-1; clone size: many; J gene: TRBJ2-2; CDR3 protein: CASSLSQGPNTGELFF; CDR3 DNA: TGCGCCAGCAGCTTGTCGCAGGGGCCGAACACCGGGGAGCTGTTTTTT
D gene: .; V gene: TRBV12-3/TRBV12-4; clone size: few; J gene: TRBJ2-7; CDR3 protein: CASRPQGDYEQYF; CDR3 DNA: TGTGCCAGCAGACCACAGGGCGATTACGAGCAGTACTTC
D gene: TRBD2; V gene: TRBV3-1; clone size: .; J gene: TRBJ2-1; CDR3 protein: CASSQGTSGGPSYNEQFF; CDR3 DNA: TGTGCCAGCAGCCAAGGGACTAGCGGGGGCCCCTCCTACAATGAGCAGTTCTTC
D gene: .; V gene: TRBV20-1; clone size: few; J gene: TRBJ1-2; CDR3 protein: CSARGSGEGYGYTF; CDR3 DNA: TGCAGTGCTAGAGGGTCGGGCGAGGGCTATGGCTACACCTTC
D gene: .; V gene: TRBV7-2; clone size: few; J gene: TRBJ1-1; CDR3 protein: CASSHSRGGAEAFF; CDR3 DNA: TGTGCCAGCAGCCACTCAAGGGGGGGCGCTGAAGCTTTCTTT